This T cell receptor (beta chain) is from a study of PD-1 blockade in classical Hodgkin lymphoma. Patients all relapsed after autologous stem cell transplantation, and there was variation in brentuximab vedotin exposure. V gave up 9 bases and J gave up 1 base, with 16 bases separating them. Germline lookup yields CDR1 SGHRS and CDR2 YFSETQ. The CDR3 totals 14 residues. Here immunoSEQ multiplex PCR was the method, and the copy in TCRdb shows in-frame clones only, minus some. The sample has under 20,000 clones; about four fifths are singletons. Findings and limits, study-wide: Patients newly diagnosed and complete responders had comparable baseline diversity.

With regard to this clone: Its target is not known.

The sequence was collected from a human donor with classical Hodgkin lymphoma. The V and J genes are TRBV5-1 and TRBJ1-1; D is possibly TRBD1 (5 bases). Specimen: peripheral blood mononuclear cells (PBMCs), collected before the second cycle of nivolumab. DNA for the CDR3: TGCGCCACCAGTGAGCAGGGCGGGAACACTGAAGCTTTCTTT. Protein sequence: CATSEQGGNTEAFF.